This T cell receptor (beta chain) emerged from a study of graft-versus-host responses after intestinal transplantation. Study outcomes and limitations: The recipient marrow held GvH clones, and some of them showed up first in ileum or blood.

Per germline, CDR1 MDHEN and CDR2 SYDVKM. V lost 6 bases and J lost 0, with 17 bases in between. The CDR3 consists of 17 residues. As concerns this clone: Its antigen is unidentified.

The data were produced by immunoSEQ multiplex PCR, yet TCRdb's version contains in-frame clones alone and is incomplete. The sample shows fewer than 110,000 clones, 87% of them seen only once. This clonotype was obtained from a human donor who was the organ donor for an intestinal transplant. The rearrangement joins TRBV28 to TRBJ2-2; D perhaps matches TRBD2 (6 bases). Sample: unstimulated CD4+ T cells sorted from spleen or lymph node cells, taken before transplant. The chain's CDR3 is CASSYRGASANTGELFF. The DNA for the CDR3 is TGTGCCAGCAGCTACCGTGGGGCTAGCGCGAACACCGGGGAGCTGTTTTTT.